Listed below are T cell receptor beta chains from one sample, sequenced in a study of blood T cells in healthy people across ages. One entry per CDR3 protein, called by TCRdb with MiXCR from the 5' RACE reads. This repertoire shows approximately 780,000 distinct CDR3 sequences, approximately 24% found once; its top ten account for about 2.9%. The same sample was also studied in work on T cells of mothers and their children.

The specimen was blood. These receptors all come from a boy under 18 in good health. Each CDR3 is given with its conserved first and last residue. D genes are given only for firm matches.

d_gene: TRBD1
len: 14
v_gene: TRBV2
CDR3aa: CASSFGTGEYEQYF

d_gene: -
len: 15
v_gene: TRBV20-1
CDR3aa: CSAVGVALMNTEAFF

d_gene: -
len: 13
v_gene: TRBV20-1
CDR3aa: CSARGGDRNIQYF

d_gene: -
len: 14
v_gene: TRBV9
CDR3aa: CASSPGRGNWGAFF

d_gene: -
len: 16
v_gene: TRBV15
CDR3aa: CATSRAPVGREETQYF

d_gene: -
len: 16
v_gene: TRBV24-1
CDR3aa: CATSAAGQSHQETQYF

d_gene: -
len: 17
v_gene: TRBV21-1
CDR3aa: CASSKGLRPLYQETQYF

d_gene: TRBD1
len: 17
v_gene: TRBV7-9
CDR3aa: CASSSSRDRGTNEKLFF

d_gene: -
len: 15
v_gene: TRBV29-1
CDR3aa: CSVEGPSRSSYEQYF

d_gene: TRBD1
len: 16
v_gene: TRBV5-1
CDR3aa: CASSLNRDRAHSPLHF

d_gene: -
len: 12
v_gene: TRBV18
CDR3aa: CASSPDPETQYF

d_gene: -
len: 15
v_gene: TRBV4-2
CDR3aa: CASSQEGRANQPQHF

d_gene: -
len: 14
v_gene: TRBV19
CDR3aa: CASRQSQSLYSYTF

d_gene: -
len: 17
v_gene: TRBV25-1
CDR3aa: CASSEYGVGAGVVEQYF

d_gene: -
len: 15
v_gene: TRBV20-1
CDR3aa: CSARAEGGTSYEQYF

d_gene: -
len: 16
v_gene: TRBV12-3/TRBV12-4
CDR3aa: CASSSLSTDRNEKLFF

d_gene: -
len: 14
v_gene: TRBV10-3
CDR3aa: CAITPGESKNIQYF